One sample yielded the 7 T cell receptor beta chains listed below, sequenced in a study of cytotoxic CD8 clonotypes in ibrutinib-treated CLL. Data came from immunoSEQ multiplex PCR; TCRdb stores just in-frame clones and leaves some out. The table lists around 300,000 clones, roughly 79% of them singletons, with under 8.5% in the top ten. The source material was PBMCs, sampled before ibrutinib treatment. The receptors originated from a human donor with chronic lymphocytic leukemia.

This clone was seen only once. This chain uses TRBV4-2 with TRBJ2-7; possibly TRBD1 or TRBD2 for D (5 bases each). This CDR3 comprises 16 residues. CDR1 is LGHNA and CDR2 is YNFKEQ in the germline V gene. V dropped 0 bases and J dropped 3 bases, with 15 bases sitting between them. The CDR3 reads CASSQEIGESYYEQYF. DNA of the CDR3: TGTGCCAGCAGCCAAGAAATAGGGGAGAGCTACTACGAGCAGTACTTC.

This chain connects TRBV19 to TRBJ2-1, with 7 bases that match TRBD1. CDR1 and CDR2 from the germline V gene are LNHDA and SQIVND (reference sequence). The CDR3 is 17 amino acids. V was pared by 5 bases and J by 0 bases, with 10 bases of the junction left unmatched. Here the CDR3 reads CASSVNRGRSSYNEQFF. In nucleotides, the CDR3 is TGTGCCAGTAGTGTAAACAGGGGACGGAGCTCCTACAATGAGCAGTTCTTC. Together with reference TRBV19 and TRBJ2-1, the CDR3 gives the full variable domain: DGGITQSPKYLFRKEGQNVTLSCEQNLNHDAMYWYRQDPGQGLRLIYYSQIVNDFQKGDIAEGYSVSREKKESFPLTVTSAQKNPTAFYLCASSVNRGRSSYNEQFFGPGTRLTVL.

The chain's CDR3 is CASSRGADTEAFF. As DNA, the CDR3 is TGTGCCAGCAGCAGGGGTGCGGACACTGAAGCTTTCTTT. The rearrangement links TRBV5-6 to TRBJ1-1; TRBD1 is a possible D gene (5 bases). Trimming stripped 4 bases from V and 3 bases from J, with 10 bases between. The length of the CDR3 is 13 residues. In germline, CDR1 is SGHDT, CDR2 YYEEEE.

V usage is TRBV27 and J usage is TRBJ1-2; possible D gene TRBD1, 5 bases. Looked up from germline, CDR1 is MNHEY and CDR2 is SMNVEV (reference sequence). V lost 3 bases and J 4 bases, leaving 15 bases between the germline ends. The CDR3 length is 15 residues. The DNA of the CDR3 is TGTGCCAGCAGTTTGACGGTGACAGAATTCTATGGCTACACCTTC. This translates into CASSLTVTEFYGYTF.

V gene TRBV6-5 combines with J gene TRBJ1-5; D call uncertain. The V and J ends lost 5 bases and 9 bases respectively, with 14 bases between them. This CDR3 is 13 amino acids long. CDR1 and CDR2 from the germline V gene are MNHEY and SVGAGI. The CDR3 protein is CASSSVQGRPQHF. CDR3 nucleotide sequence: TGTGCCAGCAGTAGCGTACAAGGGAGGCCCCAGCATTTT.

This chain joins TRBV10-3 and TRBJ2-7; maybe TRBD2 (5 bases). The V and J ends lost 0 bases and 1 base respectively, with 10 bases between them. Looked up from germline, CDR1 is ENHRY and CDR2 is SYGVKD. CDR3 length: 15 residues. The CDR3 protein is CAISESSLASYEQYF. The CDR3 bases are TGTGCCATCAGTGAGTCGAGCTTAGCGTCCTACGAGCAGTACTTC.

The chain recombines TRBV30 with TRBJ1-5; maybe TRBD1 (5 bases). Germline CDR1 reads GTSNPN; CDR2 reads SVGIG (reference sequence). The V and J ends lost 0 bases and 2 bases respectively, with 14 bases between them. This CDR3 is 16 amino acids long. This CDR3 is CAWSVSGVYGNQPQHF. In nucleotides, the CDR3 is TGTGCCTGGAGTGTCTCGGGGGTCTATGGCAATCAGCCCCAGCATTTT.